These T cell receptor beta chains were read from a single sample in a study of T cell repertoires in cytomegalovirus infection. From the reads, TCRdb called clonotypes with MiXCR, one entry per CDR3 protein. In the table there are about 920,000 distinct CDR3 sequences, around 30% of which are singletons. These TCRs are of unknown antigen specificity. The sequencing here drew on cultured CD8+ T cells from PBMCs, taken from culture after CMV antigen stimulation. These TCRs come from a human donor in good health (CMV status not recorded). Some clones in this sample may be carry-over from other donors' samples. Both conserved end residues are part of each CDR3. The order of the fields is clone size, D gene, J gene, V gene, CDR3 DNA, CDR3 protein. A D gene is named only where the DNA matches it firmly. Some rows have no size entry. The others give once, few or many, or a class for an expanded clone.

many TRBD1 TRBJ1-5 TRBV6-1 TGTGCCAGCAGTGACGGGACAGGGCGATGGCAGCCCCAGCATTTT CASSDGTGRWQPQHF
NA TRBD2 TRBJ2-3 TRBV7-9 TGTGCCAGCAGGAGGAGCGGGGGGGCCGGTACAGATACGCAGTATTTT CASRRSGGAGTDTQYF
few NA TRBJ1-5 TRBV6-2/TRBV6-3 TGTGCCAGCAGTGGACCGGACGGAAGAATCAATCAGCCCCAGCATTTT CASSGPDGRINQPQHF
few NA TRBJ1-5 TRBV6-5 TGTGCCAGCAAATACTCGGCAGGTAACAATCAGCCCCAGCATTTT CASKYSAGNNQPQHF
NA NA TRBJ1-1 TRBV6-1 TGTGCCAGCAGTGACGACGAAGGTAACACTGAAGCTTTCTTT CASSDDEGNTEAFF
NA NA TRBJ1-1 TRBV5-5 TGTGCCAGCAGCTGGGTAGGGACTGAAGCTTTCTTT CASSWVGTEAFF
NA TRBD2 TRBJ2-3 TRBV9 TGTGCCAGCAGCGGGGTTGAAGGGAGGGCGCAGTATTTT CASSGVEGRAQYF
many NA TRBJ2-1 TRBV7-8 TGTGCCAGCAGCTTAGAAGACAATGAGCAGTTCTTC CASSLEDNEQFF
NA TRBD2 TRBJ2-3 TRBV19 TGTGCCAGTAGTGACGGACTAGCGCGGGGCACAGATACGCAGTATTTT CASSDGLARGTDTQYF
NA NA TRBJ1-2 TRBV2 TGTGTCAGCAGTGACGGGGATGGCTACACCTTC CVSSDGDGYTF
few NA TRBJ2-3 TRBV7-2 TGTGCCAGCAGCTTACGTCCGGATTCTAGCACAGATACGCAGTATTTT CASSLRPDSSTDTQYF
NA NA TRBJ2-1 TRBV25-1 TGTGCCAGCAGTGAATATTTTAGTGGTGGAAGGGATGAGCAGTTCTTT CASSEYFSGGRDEQFF
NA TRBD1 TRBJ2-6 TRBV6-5 TGTGCCAGCAGTCCAGGCGCCCCCGGGACAGGGGGGCCCTCTGGGGCCAACGTCCTGACTTTC CASSPGAPGTGGPSGANVLTF
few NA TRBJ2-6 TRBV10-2 TGCGCCAGCAGCCTTCTCCCCGGGGCCAACGTCCTGACTTTC CASSLLPGANVLTF
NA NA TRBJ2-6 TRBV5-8 TGTGCCAGCACCCCTGCAGCGTCTGGGGCCAACGTCCTGACTTTC CASTPAASGANVLTF
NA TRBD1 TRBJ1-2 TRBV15 TGTGCCACCAGCACCCTGACAGGGAACTATGGCTACACCTTC CATSTLTGNYGYTF
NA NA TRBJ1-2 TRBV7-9 TGTGCCAGCGCCCCGCCTCATCCTAACTATGGCTACACCTTC CASAPPHPNYGYTF
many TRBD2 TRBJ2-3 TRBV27 TGTGCCAGCAGCCCGGGACTAGCGGGGACAGATACGCAGTATTTT CASSPGLAGTDTQYF
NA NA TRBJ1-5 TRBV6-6 TGTGCCAGCAGTAAACCCCTTCGCAATCAGCCCCAGCATTTT CASSKPLRNQPQHF
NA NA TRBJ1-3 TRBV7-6 TGTGCTAGCAGCATAGGGCCGACGGGGCAGTCTGGAAACACCATATATTTT CASSIGPTGQSGNTIYF
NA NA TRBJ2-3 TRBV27 TGTGCCAGCACCGAAAGGGGACTTACTAGCACAGATACGCAGTATTTT CASTERGLTSTDTQYF
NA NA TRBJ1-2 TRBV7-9 TGTGCCAGCATGTTGGGGAAGTATGGCTACACCTTC CASMLGKYGYTF
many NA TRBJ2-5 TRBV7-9 TGTGCCAGCAGCTTCGGCAGGCATCAAGAGACCCAGTACTTC CASSFGRHQETQYF
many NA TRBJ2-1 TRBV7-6 TGTGCCAGCAGCTCCCAAGGAAATGAGCAGTTCTTC CASSSQGNEQFF
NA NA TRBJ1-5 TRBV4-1 TGCGCCAGCAGCCCGACCCGCGGGGTGGGTCAGCCCCAGCATTTT CASSPTRGVGQPQHF
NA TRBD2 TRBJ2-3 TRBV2 TGTGCCAGCAGTGAGCTAGCGGGGGGATCAGATACGCAGTATTTT CASSELAGGSDTQYF
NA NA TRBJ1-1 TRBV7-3 TGTGCCAGCAGCTTAACACCAGACGGTGAAGCTTTCTTT CASSLTPDGEAFF
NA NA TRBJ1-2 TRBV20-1 TGCAGTGCTAGAGATCGCGGGGCGACCGATTATACCTATGGCTACACCTTC CSARDRGATDYTYGYTF
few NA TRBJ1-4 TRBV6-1 TGTGCCAGCGGCACTTCTGCAACTAATGAAAAACTGTTTTTT CASGTSATNEKLFF
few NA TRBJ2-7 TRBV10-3 TGTGCCATCAGGCCCACAGAATACACGTACGAGCAGTACTTC CAIRPTEYTYEQYF
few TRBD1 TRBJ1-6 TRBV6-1 TGTGCCAGCAGTGAATGGCTAACAGGGGAAGGTTCACCCCTCCACTTT CASSEWLTGEGSPLHF
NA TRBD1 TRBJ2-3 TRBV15 TGTGCCACCAGGGACTTACTATTGGACAGGGCGAGCACAGATACGCAGTATTTT CATRDLLLDRASTDTQYF
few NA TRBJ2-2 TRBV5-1 TGCGCCAGCACCCCGCAGGGCAGGGATAACACCGGGGAGCTGTTTTTT CASTPQGRDNTGELFF
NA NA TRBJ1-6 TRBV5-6 TGTGCCAGCAATCCTACGGGGGGACATCTGAGCTCCTATAATTCACCCCTCCACTTT CASNPTGGHLSSYNSPLHF
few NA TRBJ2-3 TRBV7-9 TGTGCCAGCAGCCCCGAGGACAGTCTCACAGATACGCAGTATTTT CASSPEDSLTDTQYF
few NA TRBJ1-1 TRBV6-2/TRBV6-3 TGTGCCAGCTTGGCGGGGCCGAACACTGAAGCTTTCTTT CASLAGPNTEAFF
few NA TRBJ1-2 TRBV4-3 TGCGCCAGCAGCCAGGGCTTGGTGTCTAACTATGGCTACACCTTC CASSQGLVSNYGYTF
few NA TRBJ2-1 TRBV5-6 TGTGCCAGCAGCTTACGACAGTCGGATGAGCAGTTCTTC CASSLRQSDEQFF
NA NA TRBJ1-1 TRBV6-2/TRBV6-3 TGTGCCAGCAGTTACCTGGGACCTACCACTGAAGCTTTCTTT CASSYLGPTTEAFF
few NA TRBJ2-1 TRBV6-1 TGTGCCAGCTGTTTAAGGGCCCCCTACAATGAGCAGTTCTTC CASCLRAPYNEQFF
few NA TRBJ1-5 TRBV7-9 TGTGCCAGCAGCCCGGGCCTCGAGCCCCAGCATTTT CASSPGLEPQHF